The 26 T cell receptor beta chains in this list originate from one sample, sequenced in a study of T-cell reconstitution after alpha-beta-depleted transplantation in children (dated by TCRdb to 2016 to 2018). The method was PCR. TCRdb shows the sequencer as Illumina HiSeq 2500. Molecular barcoding was employed in the preparation of TCR libraries, with unique molecular identifiers being used to normalize TCRbeta repertoire quantification. TCRdb's own reprocessing of the public reads used fastp at Q25 and MiXCR and kept productive beta chains. Under each unique CDR3 protein, matching rows form one entry showing the most common genes and DNA. The sample table shows around 490,000 distinct CDR3 sequences, and 11% are seen once. The top ten constitute less than 15% of the sample. The treatment or condition label here, explained by the study, means: allogeneic hematopoietic cell transplantation with graft depleted of TCRalphabeta T cells and CD19 B cells.

The specimen comprised PBMCs, mostly from graft donor cells, sampled 180 days after TCRalphabeta/CD19-depleted stem cell transplant. The source of these receptors is a female patient between 2 and 10 years old who had a stem cell transplant for aplastic anemia, so the T cells may come from the graft donor.

V gene TRBV28 combines with J gene TRBJ2-3; 10 bases are shared with TRBD2. The junction had 10 bases not matched to a gene; V was cut back by 5 bases and J by 5 bases. CDR1 is MDHEN, CDR2 SYDVKM, per germline. This CDR3 comprises 16 residues. CDR3 residues: CASSIIAGGGRDTQYF. CDR3 coding DNA: TGTGCCAGCAGTATCATAGCGGGGGGAGGAAGAGATACGCAGTATTTT.

This clonotype was counted a few times. The chain uses TRBV4-2 and TRBJ2-5; D gene uncertain. V was pared by 0 bases and J by 2 bases, with 16 bases between. Germline V gene sequence: CDR1 LGHNA, CDR2 YNFKEQ. This CDR3 comprises 17 residues. Here the CDR3 reads CASSQEMMLRRQETQYF. Here the CDR3 DNA reads TGTGCCAGCAGCCAAGAGATGATGTTGAGGCGGCAAGAGACCCAGTACTTC.

This clonotype was counted a few times. The chain is built from TRBV7-6 and TRBJ2-7; D tentatively reads TRBD1 or TRBD2 (5 bases each). CDR1 and CDR2 from the germline V gene are SGHVS and FNYEAQ. Trimming cost V 1 base and J 2 bases, with 9 bases left between them. The CDR3 spans 14 residues. The CDR3 reads CASSLEEGPYEQYF. CDR3 sequence (DNA): TGTGCCAGCAGCTTAGAAGAGGGGCCCTACGAGCAGTACTTC.

This chain connects TRBV20-1 to TRBJ2-3; 10 positions agree with TRBD1. This CDR3 region has 15 residues. The V segment lost 1 base and the J segment 5 bases; nucleotides outside the gene matches: 6. Germline-derived CDR1 and CDR2 are DFQATT and SNEGSKA (reference sequence). This chain's CDR3 is CSARAWDRGKDTQYF. CDR3 bases: TGCAGTGCTAGAGCTTGGGACAGGGGCAAAGATACGCAGTATTTT.

The table lists this clonotype with a few counts. The gene calls are TRBV5-1 and TRBJ2-7; D possibly corresponds to TRBD2 (7 bases). In germline, CDR1 is SGHRS, CDR2 YFSETQ. The V gene lost 4 bases and the J gene lost 2 bases, with 19 bases spanning the gap. The CDR3 consists of 16 residues. CDR3 region: CASSPPGAGATYEQYF. The CDR3 bases are TGCGCCAGCAGCCCCCCGGGGGCGGGGGCCACCTACGAGCAGTACTTC.

This clonotype was recorded a few times. The rearrangement links TRBV5-1 to TRBJ2-1; 15 bases map to TRBD2. The CDR3 is made up of 20 amino acids. With 2 bases clipped from V and 0 bases from J, the junction kept 9 bases outside the gene matches. Germline assignment: CDR1 SGHRS and CDR2 YFSETQ. DNA for the CDR3: TGCGCCAGCAGCTTTGTATTTGGGACTAGCGGGAGGAGCTCCTACAATGAGCAGTTCTTC. It translates to CASSFVFGTSGRSSYNEQFF. Drawing the rest from reference TRBV5-1 and TRBJ2-1, the complete variable domain is KAGVTQTPRYLIKTRGQQVTLSCSPISGHRSVSWYQQTPGQGLQFLFEYFSETQRNKGNFPGRFSGRQFSNSRSEMNVSTLELGDSALYLCASSFVFGTSGRSSYNEQFFGPGTRLTVL.

This clonotype has at least ten counts. This sequence joins TRBV5-1 and TRBJ2-2; 8 positions agree with TRBD1. The CDR3 runs 16 residues. V lost 2 bases and J lost 1; bases outside the gene matches: 4. Germline V CDR1 and CDR2: SGHRS, YFSETQ. The CDR3 DNA sequence: TGCGCCAGCAGCTTTGGACAGGGACGGAACACCGGGGAGCTGTTTTTT. Its translation: CASSFGQGRNTGELFF.

J is TRBJ2-7 and V is TRBV5-6; no firm D call. Trimming removed 4 bases from V and 4 bases from J, with 15 bases in between. The CDR3 runs 14 residues. The germline V gene encodes CDR1 SGHDT and CDR2 YYEEEE. CDR3 amino acids: CASSLGSGRYEQYV. CDR3 DNA sequence: TGTGCCAGCAGCCTCGGGTCCGGGCGTTACGAGCAGTACGTC.

The CDR3 nucleotides are TGTGCCAGCAGGCCGGGACAGTTCTCCTACGAGCAGTACTTC. This sequence encodes CASRPGQFSYEQYF. The chain uses TRBV28 and TRBJ2-7, with 7 positions matching TRBD1. Trimming cost V 6 bases and J 0 bases; bases outside gene matches: 5. The CDR3 length is 14 residues. Germline V lookup: CDR1 MDHEN, CDR2 SYDVKM. The variable domain in full, completed from reference TRBV28 and TRBJ2-7, reads DVKVTQSSRYLVKRTGEKVFLECVQDMDHENMFWYRQDPGLGLRLIYFSYDVKMKEKGDIPEGYSVSREKKERFSLILESASTNQTSMYLCASRPGQFSYEQYFGPGTRLTVT.

This clonotype turned up a few times. The J gene is TRBJ2-5, the V gene TRBV5-1; TRBD1 is a possible D gene (6 bases). Germline loops: CDR1 SGHRS, CDR2 YFSETQ. CDR3 length: 21 residues. Deletions cut 1 base from V and 2 bases from J, with 30 bases between. The CDR3 DNA follows: TGCGCCAGCAGCTTGAGGGCACGGCAGGGACACCTCCCTAACGGGCAAGAGACCCAGTACTTC. Protein sequence: CASSLRARQGHLPNGQETQYF.

This clonotype was seen only a few times. This rearrangement joins TRBV7-2 to TRBJ2-7, with 11 nucleotides matching TRBD1. The germline gives CDR1 SGHTA, CDR2 FQGNSA. This CDR3 spans 15 amino acids. V was clipped by 3 bases and J by 2 bases; unmatched bases: 3. The CDR3 bases are TGTGCCAGCAGCTTGGGACAGGGGGTTCCCTACGAGCAGTACTTC. It specifies CASSLGQGVPYEQYF.

The chain carries TRBV7-2 and TRBJ2-1, with D perhaps matching TRBD2 (5 bases). The V and J ends lost 5 bases and 1 base respectively, with 12 bases between them. Germline assignment: CDR1 SGHTA and CDR2 FQGNSA. The CDR3 has 15 amino acids. The CDR3 bases are TGTGCCAGCAGCACCCGGGGTATGTCCTACAATGAGCAGTTCTTC. It codes for CASSTRGMSYNEQFF.

The chain joins TRBV14 to TRBJ2-4; 8 bases agree with TRBD1. The CDR3 consists of 16 residues. The junction had 6 bases not matched to a gene; V was cut back by 4 bases and J by 1 base. The germline V gene encodes CDR1 SGHDN and CDR2 FVKESK. The CDR3 region has the DNA TGTGCCAGCAGCCCTCAGGGGGCTGCGGCCAAAAACATTCAGTACTTC. Translating it yields CASSPQGAAAKNIQYF.

The rearrangement uses TRBV6-5 and TRBJ1-1; 8 positions match TRBD1. CDR1 and CDR2 (germline): MNHEY, SVGAGI. Unmatched junction bases numbered 8, after V lost 2 bases and J lost 6 bases. This CDR3 has 15 residues. CDR3 nucleotides: TGTGCCAGCAGTTACCGCAGGGGGCTAGCCGCTGAAGCTTTCTTT. Its translation is CASSYRRGLAAEAFF.

V and J are TRBV7-3 and TRBJ2-1; TRBD2 matches at 8 bases. V lost 5 bases to trimming and J lost 5 bases; unmatched junction nucleotides: 8. Germline lookup yields CDR1 SGHTA and CDR2 FQGTGA. This CDR3 is 15 amino acids long. CDR3 region: CASSPQGLGDNEQFF. The CDR3 DNA reads as TGTGCCAGCAGCCCTCAGGGACTAGGGGACAATGAGCAGTTCTTC.

The chain uses TRBV25-1 and TRBJ2-2; 7 nucleotides line up with TRBD1. CDR3 length: 16 residues. Germline CDR1 MGHDK, CDR2 SYGVNS. V lost 1 base and J lost 6; bases outside the gene matches: 8. The CDR3 here is CASSEFRTGPAGELFF. CDR3 sequence (DNA): TGTGCCAGCAGTGAATTTAGGACAGGTCCGGCCGGGGAGCTGTTTTTT.

The V call is TRBV29-1, the J call TRBJ2-2; maybe TRBD2 (7 bases). The V gene's germline CDR1 is SQVTM and CDR2 ANQGSEA. This CDR3 contains 13 residues. The CDR3 region has the DNA TGCAGTTCCTGGGAGGGGGGGACCGGGGAGCTGTTTTTT. As protein: CSSWEGGTGELFF.

This clonotype was seen a handful of times. The V and J genes are TRBV4-1 and TRBJ2-1; 10 bases align to TRBD2. Looked up from germline, CDR1 is MGHRA and CDR2 is YSYEKL. The CDR3 is 15 residues long. The junction had 5 bases not matched to a gene; V was cut back by 4 bases and J by 5 bases. CDR3 coding DNA: TGCGCCAGCAGCCGGACTAGCGGCCGAGACAATGAGCAGTTCTTC. It translates to CASSRTSGRDNEQFF.

This sequence joins TRBV24-1 and TRBJ1-5; TRBD1 matches at 11 bases. Germline CDR1 KGHDR, CDR2 SFDVKD. V lost 8 bases, J lost 4 bases, and 3 bases stayed unmatched. The CDR3 extends over 14 amino acids. The CDR3 DNA reads as TGTGCCACCAAAGGACAGGGGGCGAATCAGCCCCAGCATTTT. This encodes CATKGQGANQPQHF.

This clonotype has more than one count but fewer than ten. This sequence joins TRBV10-2 and TRBJ2-5; 10 bases are a match to TRBD2. Losses at the gene ends were 6 bases for V and 7 bases for J; bases not matched to a gene: 17. CDR3 length equals 17 residues. Germline lookup yields CDR1 WSHSY and CDR2 SAAADI. The chain's CDR3 is CASSQRLAGVKRGTQYF. As DNA, the CDR3 is TGCGCCAGCAGCCAACGTCTAGCGGGAGTTAAAAGGGGGACCCAGTACTTC.

V usage is TRBV20-1 and J usage is TRBJ1-4; a possible D gene is TRBD1 (5 bases). This CDR3 spans 14 amino acids. Trimming left V 1 base short and J 7 bases short, with 13 bases between. Germline V gene lookup returns CDR1 DFQATT and CDR2 SNEGSKA (reference sequence). This chain's CDR3 is CSARAGFGAEKLFF. CDR3 sequence (DNA): TGCAGTGCTAGAGCCGGGTTTGGGGCTGAAAAACTGTTTTTT.

The V call is TRBV20-1, the J call TRBJ2-7; 10 bases are a match to TRBD2. The CDR3 runs to 15 residues. V was clipped by 3 bases and J by 0 bases; unmatched bases: 5. Germline CDR1 and CDR2: DFQATT and SNEGSKA (reference sequence). The CDR3 protein is CSARGLAGGSYEQYF. The CDR3 nucleotides are TGCAGTGCTAGGGGATTAGCGGGGGGCTCCTACGAGCAGTACTTC.

This clonotype was counted a few times. The chain links TRBV20-1 to TRBJ2-7; TRBD2 aligns across 14 bases. V lost 6 bases to trimming and J lost 2 bases; unmatched junction nucleotides: 6. The germline gives CDR1 DFQATT, CDR2 SNEGSKA (reference sequence). The CDR3 is made up of 15 amino acids. CDR3 bases: TGCAGTGCGTCGGGACTAGCGGGAGCCGCCTACGAGCAGTACTTC. Protein: CSASGLAGAAYEQYF.

The chain recombines TRBV20-1 with TRBJ2-7; maybe TRBD2 (6 bases). Trimming left V 6 bases short and J 9 bases short, with 21 bases between. This CDR3 is 13 amino acids long. Germline V gives CDR1 DFQATT, CDR2 SNEGSKA (reference sequence). The CDR3 DNA is TGCAGTGCGCAAACCGGGACTGGTTCAAGGCAGTACTTC. Protein: CSAQTGTGSRQYF.

This clonotype has more than one count but fewer than ten. This chain uses TRBV5-1 with TRBJ2-5; tentative D call: TRBD1 (5 bases). Trimming left V 2 bases short and J 0 bases short, with 11 bases between. The CDR3 is 15 amino acids. The germline V gene has CDR1 SGHRS and CDR2 YFSETQ. The CDR3: CASSFQLGDQETQYF. DNA for the CDR3: TGCGCCAGCAGCTTCCAGTTAGGGGACCAAGAGACCCAGTACTTC.

This clonotype was seen a few times. This chain links TRBV6-5 with TRBJ2-1, with D perhaps matching TRBD1 (5 bases). The ends were cut back, 0 bases at V and 6 bases at J, with 12 bases in the middle. CDR3 length equals 15 residues. CDR1 and CDR2 from the germline V gene are MNHEY and SVGAGI. For the CDR3, the DNA is TGTGCCAGCAGTTACTCGAAGGGGCCCGGCAATGAGCAGTTCTTC. Translated, it gives CASSYSKGPGNEQFF.